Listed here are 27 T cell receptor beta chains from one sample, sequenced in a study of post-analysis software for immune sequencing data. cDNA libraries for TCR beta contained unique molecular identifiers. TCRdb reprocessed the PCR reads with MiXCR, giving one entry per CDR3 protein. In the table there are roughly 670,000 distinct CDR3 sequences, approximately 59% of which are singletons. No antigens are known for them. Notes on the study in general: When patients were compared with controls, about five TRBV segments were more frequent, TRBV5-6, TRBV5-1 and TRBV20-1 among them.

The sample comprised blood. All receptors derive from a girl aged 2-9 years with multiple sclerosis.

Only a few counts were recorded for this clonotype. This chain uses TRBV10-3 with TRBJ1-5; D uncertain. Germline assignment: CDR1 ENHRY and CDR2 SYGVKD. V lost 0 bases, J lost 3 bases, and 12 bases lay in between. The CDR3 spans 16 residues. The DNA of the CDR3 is TGTGCCATCAGTGAGTCGGATCCTATCAACAATCAGCCCCAGCATTTT. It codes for CAISESDPINNQPQHF.

The CDR3 sequence: CSARDSRTGGETQYF. CDR3 sequence (DNA): TGCAGTGCTAGAGATTCAAGGACAGGGGGAGAGACCCAGTACTTC. The chain joins TRBV20-1 to TRBJ2-5; 10 bases match TRBD1. This CDR3 spans 15 amino acids. Germline loops: CDR1 DFQATT, CDR2 SNEGSKA (reference sequence). The V gene end was trimmed by 0 bases and the J gene end by 4 bases; junction bases not matched to a gene: 5.

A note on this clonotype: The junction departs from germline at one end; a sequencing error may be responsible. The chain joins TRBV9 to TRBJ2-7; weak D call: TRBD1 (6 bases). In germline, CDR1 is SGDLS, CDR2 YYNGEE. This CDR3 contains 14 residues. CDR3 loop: CASSPRQVSYGQYF. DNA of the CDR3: TGTGCCAGCAGCCCTCGACAGGTTTCCTACGGGCAGTACTTC.

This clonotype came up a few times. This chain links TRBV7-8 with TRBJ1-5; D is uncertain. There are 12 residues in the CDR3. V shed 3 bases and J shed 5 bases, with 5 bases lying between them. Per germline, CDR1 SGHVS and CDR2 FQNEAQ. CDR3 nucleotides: TGTGCCAGCAGCTTCCTCCATCAGCCCCAGCATTTT. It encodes CASSFLHQPQHF.

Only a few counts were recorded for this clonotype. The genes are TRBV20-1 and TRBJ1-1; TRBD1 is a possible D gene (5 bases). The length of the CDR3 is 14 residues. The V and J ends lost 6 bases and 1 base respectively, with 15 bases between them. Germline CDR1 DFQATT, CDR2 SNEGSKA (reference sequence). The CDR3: CSANNFQGNTEAFF. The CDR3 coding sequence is TGCAGTGCGAACAACTTCCAGGGGAACACTGAAGCTTTCTTT.

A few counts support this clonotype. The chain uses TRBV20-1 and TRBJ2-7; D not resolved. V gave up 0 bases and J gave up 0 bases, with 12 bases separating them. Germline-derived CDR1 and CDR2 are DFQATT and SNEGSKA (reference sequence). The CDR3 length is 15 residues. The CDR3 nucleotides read TGCAGTGCTAGAGATCGTGCGTCCAGCTCCTACGAGCAGTACTTC. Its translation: CSARDRASSSYEQYF.

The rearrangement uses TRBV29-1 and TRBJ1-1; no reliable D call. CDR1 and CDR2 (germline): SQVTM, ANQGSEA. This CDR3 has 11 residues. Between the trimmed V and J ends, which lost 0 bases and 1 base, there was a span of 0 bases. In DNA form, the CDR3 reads TGCAGCGTTGAAGAGAACACTGAAGCTTTCTTT. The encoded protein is CSVEENTEAFF. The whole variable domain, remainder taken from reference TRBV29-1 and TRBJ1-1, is SAVISQKPSRDICQRGTSLTIQCQVDSQVTMMFWYRQQPGQSLTLIATANQGSEATYESGFVIDKFPISRPNLTFSTLTVSNMSPEDSSIYLCSVEENTEAFFGQGTRLTVV.

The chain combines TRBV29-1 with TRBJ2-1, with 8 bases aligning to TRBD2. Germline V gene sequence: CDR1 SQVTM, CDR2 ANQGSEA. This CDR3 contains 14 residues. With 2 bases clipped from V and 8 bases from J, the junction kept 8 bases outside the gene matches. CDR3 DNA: TGCAGCGTTGAAACCGGGAGGGCCGCAGATGAGCAGTTCTTC. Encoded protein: CSVETGRAADEQFF.

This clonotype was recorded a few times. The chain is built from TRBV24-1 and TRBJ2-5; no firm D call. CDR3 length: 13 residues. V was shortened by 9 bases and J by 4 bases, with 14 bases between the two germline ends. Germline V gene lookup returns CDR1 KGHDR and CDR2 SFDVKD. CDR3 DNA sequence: TGTGCCACCTCTCGGGTGGGGTCAGAGACCCAGTACTTC. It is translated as CATSRVGSETQYF.

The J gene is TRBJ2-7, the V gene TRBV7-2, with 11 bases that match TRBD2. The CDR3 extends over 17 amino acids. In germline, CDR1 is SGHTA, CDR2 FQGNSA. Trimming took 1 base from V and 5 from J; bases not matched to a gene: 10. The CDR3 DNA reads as TGTGCCAGCAGCTTAGAAGACGGTAGACTAGCGGGACACGAGCAGTACTTC. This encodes CASSLEDGRLAGHEQYF.

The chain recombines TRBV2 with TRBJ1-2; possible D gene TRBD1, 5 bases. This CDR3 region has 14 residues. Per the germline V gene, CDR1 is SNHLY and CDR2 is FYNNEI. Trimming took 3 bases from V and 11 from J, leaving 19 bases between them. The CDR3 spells CASSDHGQGLPYTF. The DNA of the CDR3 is TGTGCCAGCAGTGACCACGGACAAGGCCTCCCATACACCTTC.

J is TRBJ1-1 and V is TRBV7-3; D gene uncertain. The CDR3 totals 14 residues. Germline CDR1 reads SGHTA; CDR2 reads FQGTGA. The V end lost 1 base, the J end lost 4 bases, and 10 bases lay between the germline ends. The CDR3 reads CASSLSSRVTEAFF. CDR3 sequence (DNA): TGTGCCAGCAGCTTAAGTAGTAGGGTCACTGAAGCTTTCTTT.

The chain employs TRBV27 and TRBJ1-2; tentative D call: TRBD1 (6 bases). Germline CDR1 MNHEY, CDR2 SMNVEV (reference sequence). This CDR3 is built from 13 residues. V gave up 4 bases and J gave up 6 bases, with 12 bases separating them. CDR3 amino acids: CASSSGGANGYTF. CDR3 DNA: TGTGCCAGCAGTTCTGGGGGCGCAAATGGCTACACCTTC.

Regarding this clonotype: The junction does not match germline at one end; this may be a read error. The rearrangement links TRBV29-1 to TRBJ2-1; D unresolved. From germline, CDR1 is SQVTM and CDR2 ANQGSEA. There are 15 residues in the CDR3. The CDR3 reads CSAEGQQSSYNEQFF. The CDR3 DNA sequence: TGCAGCGCTGAAGGGCAGCAGAGCTCCTACAATGAGCAGTTCTTC.

The chain's CDR3 is CASSLGGTGGTDTQYF. CDR3 nucleotides: TGTGCCAGCAGCTTGGGGGGGACAGGGGGCACAGATACGCAGTATTTT. The chain combines TRBV7-2 with TRBJ2-3, with 10 bases aligning to TRBD1. With V trimmed by 3 bases and J by 1 base, 4 bases remained unmatched. The CDR3 totals 16 residues. Looked up from germline, CDR1 is SGHTA and CDR2 is FQGNSA.

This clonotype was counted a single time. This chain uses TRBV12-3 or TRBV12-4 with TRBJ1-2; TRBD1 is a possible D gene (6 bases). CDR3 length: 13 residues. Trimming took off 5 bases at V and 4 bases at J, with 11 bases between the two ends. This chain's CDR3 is CASSHRDLYGYTF. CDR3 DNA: TGTGCCAGCAGTCACAGGGACCTCTATGGCTACACCTTC.

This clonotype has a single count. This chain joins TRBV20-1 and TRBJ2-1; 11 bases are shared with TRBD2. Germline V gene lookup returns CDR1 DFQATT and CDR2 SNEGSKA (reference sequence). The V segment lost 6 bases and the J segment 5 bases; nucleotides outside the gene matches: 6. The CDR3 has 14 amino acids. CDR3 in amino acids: CSAGKTSGNNEQFF. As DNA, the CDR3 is TGCAGTGCGGGGAAGACTAGCGGGAACAATGAGCAGTTCTTC.

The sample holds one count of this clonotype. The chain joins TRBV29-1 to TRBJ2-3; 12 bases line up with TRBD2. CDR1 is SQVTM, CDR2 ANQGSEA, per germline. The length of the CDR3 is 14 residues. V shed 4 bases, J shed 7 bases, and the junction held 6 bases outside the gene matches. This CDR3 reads CSVALAGGGNTQYF. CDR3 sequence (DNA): TGCAGCGTTGCACTAGCGGGGGGAGGAAATACGCAGTATTTT.

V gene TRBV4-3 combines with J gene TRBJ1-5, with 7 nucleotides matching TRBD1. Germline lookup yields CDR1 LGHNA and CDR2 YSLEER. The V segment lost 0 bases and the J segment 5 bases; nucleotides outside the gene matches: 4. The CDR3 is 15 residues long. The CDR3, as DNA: TGCGCCAGCAGCCAAGATACCGGGACAGATCAGCCCCAGCATTTT. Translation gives CASSQDTGTDQPQHF.

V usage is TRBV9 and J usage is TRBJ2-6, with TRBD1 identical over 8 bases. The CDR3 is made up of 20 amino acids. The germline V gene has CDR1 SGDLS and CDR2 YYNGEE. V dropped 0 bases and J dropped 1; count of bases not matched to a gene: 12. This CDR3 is CASSVDLLGTGESGANVLTF. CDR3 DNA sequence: TGTGCCAGCAGCGTAGATCTTCTGGGGACAGGTGAATCTGGGGCCAACGTCCTGACTTTC. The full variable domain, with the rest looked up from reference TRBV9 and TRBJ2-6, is DSGVTQTPKHLITATGQRVTLRCSPRSGDLSVYWYQQSLDQGLQFLIQYYNGEERAKGNILERFSAQQFPDLHSELNLSSLELGDSALYFCASSVDLLGTGESGANVLTFGAGSRLTVL.

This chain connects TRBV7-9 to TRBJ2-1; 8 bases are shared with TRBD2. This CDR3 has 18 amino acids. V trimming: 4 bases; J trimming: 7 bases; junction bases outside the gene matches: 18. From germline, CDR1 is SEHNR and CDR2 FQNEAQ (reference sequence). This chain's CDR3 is CASSSTLNAGGRRNEQFF. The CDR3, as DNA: TGTGCCAGCAGCTCCACCCTCAATGCGGGAGGAAGGAGGAATGAGCAGTTCTTC.

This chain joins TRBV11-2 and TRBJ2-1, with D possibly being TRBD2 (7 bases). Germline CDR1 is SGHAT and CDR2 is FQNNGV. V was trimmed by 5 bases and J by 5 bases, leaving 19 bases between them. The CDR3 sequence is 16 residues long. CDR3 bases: TGTGCCAGCAGCCCAATTGGGGGGGGCGTCAACAATGAGCAGTTCTTC. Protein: CASSPIGGGVNNEQFF. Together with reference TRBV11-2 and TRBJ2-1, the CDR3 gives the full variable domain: EAGVAQSPRYKIIEKRQSVAFWCNPISGHATLYWYQQILGQGPKLLIQFQNNGVVDDSQLPKDRFSAERLKGVDSTLKIQPAKLEDSAVYLCASSPIGGGVNNEQFFGPGTRLTVL.

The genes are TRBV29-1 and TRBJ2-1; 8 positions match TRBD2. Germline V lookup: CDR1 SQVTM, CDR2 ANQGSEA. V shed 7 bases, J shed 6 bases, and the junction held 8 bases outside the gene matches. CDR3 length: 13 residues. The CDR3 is CSAGGTISNEQFF. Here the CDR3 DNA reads TGCAGCGCGGGGGGGACTATTAGCAATGAGCAGTTCTTC.

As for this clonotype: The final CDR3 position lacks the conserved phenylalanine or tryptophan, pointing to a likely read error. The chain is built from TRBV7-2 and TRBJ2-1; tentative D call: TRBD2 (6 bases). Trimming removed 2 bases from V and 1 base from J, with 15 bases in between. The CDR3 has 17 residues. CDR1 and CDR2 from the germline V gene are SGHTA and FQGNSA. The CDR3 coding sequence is TGTGCCAGCAGCTTAATCAACGGGGGAGAGTCCTACAATGAGCAGTTCGTC. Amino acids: CASSLINGGESYNEQFV.

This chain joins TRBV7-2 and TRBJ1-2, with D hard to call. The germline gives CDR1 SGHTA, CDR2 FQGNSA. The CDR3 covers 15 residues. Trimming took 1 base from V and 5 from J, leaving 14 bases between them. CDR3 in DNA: TGTGCCAGCAGCTTAGGATACAGCTCCGGGTATGGCTACACCTTC. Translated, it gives CASSLGYSSGYGYTF.

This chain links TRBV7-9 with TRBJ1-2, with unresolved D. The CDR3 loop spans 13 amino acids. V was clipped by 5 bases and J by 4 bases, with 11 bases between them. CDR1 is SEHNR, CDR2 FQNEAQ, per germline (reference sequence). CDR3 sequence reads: CASSVMDGYGYTF. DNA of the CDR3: TGTGCCAGCAGCGTGATGGACGGCTATGGCTACACCTTC.

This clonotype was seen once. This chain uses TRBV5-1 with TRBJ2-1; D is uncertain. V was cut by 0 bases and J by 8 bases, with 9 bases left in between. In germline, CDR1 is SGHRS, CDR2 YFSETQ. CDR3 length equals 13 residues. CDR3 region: CASSLAVGDEQFF. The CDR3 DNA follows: TGCGCCAGCAGCTTGGCCGTGGGTGATGAGCAGTTCTTC. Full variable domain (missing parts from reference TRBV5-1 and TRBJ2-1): KAGVTQTPRYLIKTRGQQVTLSCSPISGHRSVSWYQQTPGQGLQFLFEYFSETQRNKGNFPGRFSGRQFSNSRSEMNVSTLELGDSALYLCASSLAVGDEQFFGPGTRLTVL.